Given below is one TCR beta chain in context. Its antigen is as yet unknown. Sampled blood was obtained at baseline, cycle 4 day 1, and cycle 7 day 1. The data originate from a study of OX40 agonist ivuxolimab in advanced cancers. At the level of the study: Treatment of patients was with ivuxolimab, an agonistic anti-OX40 (CD134) antibody.

V was trimmed by 3 bases and J by 8 bases, leaving 14 bases between them. This CDR3 is built from 15 residues. CDR1 is LNHDA, CDR2 SQIVND, per germline (reference sequence). Clones were read by immunoSEQ multiplex PCR, and TCRdb kept only the in-frame ones, dropping some. Of 65,000 to 95,000 clones listed, 89% are singletons. Study outcomes and limitations: At 0.1 to 3.0 mg/kg and by week 6, CD4+ and CD8+ T cells in the blood had expanded clonally. Relative to CD4+, CD8+ T cells held more expanded clones on average.

This clonotype originated in an adult with an advanced solid tumor such as melanoma, head and neck, liver or kidney cancer. Material: CD4+ or CD8+ T cells sorted from blood, obtained in a trial of the OX40 agonist ivuxolimab. The chain recombines TRBV19 with TRBJ1-6; no definite D call. CDR3 sequence: CASSITWGSDSPLHF. In DNA form, the CDR3 reads TGTGCCAGTAGTATTACCTGGGGAAGCGATTCACCCCTCCACTTT.